The T cell receptor (beta chain) described here comes from a study of T cell repertoires in cytomegalovirus infection. Study overall: Selected CMV epitopes included recently identified HLA-C-restricted ones as well as well-studied HLA-B-restricted ones.

TCRdb processed the reads anew with MiXCR; each CDR3 protein has one entry. The table shows 150,000 to 200,000 distinct CDR3 sequences, with about 20% occurring only once. This clonotype was recorded a few times. What it recognizes is unknown. The TCR comes from a human donor in good health (CMV status not recorded). Some clones in this sample may be carry-over from other donors' samples. The source was CD8+ T cells from cultured PBMCs, collected from culture after CMV antigen stimulation.

The CDR3 sequence: CASSLSTSGETQYF. The CDR3 nucleotides read TGTGCCAGCAGTTTATCGACTAGCGGGGAGACCCAGTACTTC. This rearrangement joins TRBV27 to TRBJ2-5; 10 bases are shared with TRBD2. The CDR3 runs 14 residues. Germline V gene sequence: CDR1 MNHEY, CDR2 SMNVEV (reference sequence). Trimming took 0 bases from V and 5 from J; bases not matched to a gene: 0.